What follows describes a single T cell receptor (beta chain). Its antigen is as yet unknown. This record belongs to a study of vaccination effects on CD4 cells after COVID-19. Antigen-specific CD4+ T cell clonotypes were called by their expansion after viral peptide-pool culture in ViraFEST. Isolation of CD4+ T cells took place after about nine days of culture. This individual contracted SARS-CoV-2 between March and December 2020, as verified by PCR. The CDR3 loop spans 12 amino acids. The germline gives CDR1 SGHRS, CDR2 YFSETQ. Trimming removed 0 bases from V and 6 bases from J, with 4 bases in between. Some clones are missing from TCRdb's copy, which holds only in-frame ones; the method was immunoSEQ multiplex PCR. The data hold under 25,000 clones, with approximately 73% observed a single time.

The chain joins TRBV5-1 to TRBJ2-1; D gene unclear. The sequenced sample was CD4+ T cells from PBMCs cultured with a peptide pool, obtained before COVID-19 vaccination. This clonotype originated in a human donor who had a prior SARS-CoV-2 infection. CDR3 residues: CASSLDLNEQFF. The CDR3 region has the DNA TGCGCCAGCAGCTTGGATCTCAATGAGCAGTTCTTC.